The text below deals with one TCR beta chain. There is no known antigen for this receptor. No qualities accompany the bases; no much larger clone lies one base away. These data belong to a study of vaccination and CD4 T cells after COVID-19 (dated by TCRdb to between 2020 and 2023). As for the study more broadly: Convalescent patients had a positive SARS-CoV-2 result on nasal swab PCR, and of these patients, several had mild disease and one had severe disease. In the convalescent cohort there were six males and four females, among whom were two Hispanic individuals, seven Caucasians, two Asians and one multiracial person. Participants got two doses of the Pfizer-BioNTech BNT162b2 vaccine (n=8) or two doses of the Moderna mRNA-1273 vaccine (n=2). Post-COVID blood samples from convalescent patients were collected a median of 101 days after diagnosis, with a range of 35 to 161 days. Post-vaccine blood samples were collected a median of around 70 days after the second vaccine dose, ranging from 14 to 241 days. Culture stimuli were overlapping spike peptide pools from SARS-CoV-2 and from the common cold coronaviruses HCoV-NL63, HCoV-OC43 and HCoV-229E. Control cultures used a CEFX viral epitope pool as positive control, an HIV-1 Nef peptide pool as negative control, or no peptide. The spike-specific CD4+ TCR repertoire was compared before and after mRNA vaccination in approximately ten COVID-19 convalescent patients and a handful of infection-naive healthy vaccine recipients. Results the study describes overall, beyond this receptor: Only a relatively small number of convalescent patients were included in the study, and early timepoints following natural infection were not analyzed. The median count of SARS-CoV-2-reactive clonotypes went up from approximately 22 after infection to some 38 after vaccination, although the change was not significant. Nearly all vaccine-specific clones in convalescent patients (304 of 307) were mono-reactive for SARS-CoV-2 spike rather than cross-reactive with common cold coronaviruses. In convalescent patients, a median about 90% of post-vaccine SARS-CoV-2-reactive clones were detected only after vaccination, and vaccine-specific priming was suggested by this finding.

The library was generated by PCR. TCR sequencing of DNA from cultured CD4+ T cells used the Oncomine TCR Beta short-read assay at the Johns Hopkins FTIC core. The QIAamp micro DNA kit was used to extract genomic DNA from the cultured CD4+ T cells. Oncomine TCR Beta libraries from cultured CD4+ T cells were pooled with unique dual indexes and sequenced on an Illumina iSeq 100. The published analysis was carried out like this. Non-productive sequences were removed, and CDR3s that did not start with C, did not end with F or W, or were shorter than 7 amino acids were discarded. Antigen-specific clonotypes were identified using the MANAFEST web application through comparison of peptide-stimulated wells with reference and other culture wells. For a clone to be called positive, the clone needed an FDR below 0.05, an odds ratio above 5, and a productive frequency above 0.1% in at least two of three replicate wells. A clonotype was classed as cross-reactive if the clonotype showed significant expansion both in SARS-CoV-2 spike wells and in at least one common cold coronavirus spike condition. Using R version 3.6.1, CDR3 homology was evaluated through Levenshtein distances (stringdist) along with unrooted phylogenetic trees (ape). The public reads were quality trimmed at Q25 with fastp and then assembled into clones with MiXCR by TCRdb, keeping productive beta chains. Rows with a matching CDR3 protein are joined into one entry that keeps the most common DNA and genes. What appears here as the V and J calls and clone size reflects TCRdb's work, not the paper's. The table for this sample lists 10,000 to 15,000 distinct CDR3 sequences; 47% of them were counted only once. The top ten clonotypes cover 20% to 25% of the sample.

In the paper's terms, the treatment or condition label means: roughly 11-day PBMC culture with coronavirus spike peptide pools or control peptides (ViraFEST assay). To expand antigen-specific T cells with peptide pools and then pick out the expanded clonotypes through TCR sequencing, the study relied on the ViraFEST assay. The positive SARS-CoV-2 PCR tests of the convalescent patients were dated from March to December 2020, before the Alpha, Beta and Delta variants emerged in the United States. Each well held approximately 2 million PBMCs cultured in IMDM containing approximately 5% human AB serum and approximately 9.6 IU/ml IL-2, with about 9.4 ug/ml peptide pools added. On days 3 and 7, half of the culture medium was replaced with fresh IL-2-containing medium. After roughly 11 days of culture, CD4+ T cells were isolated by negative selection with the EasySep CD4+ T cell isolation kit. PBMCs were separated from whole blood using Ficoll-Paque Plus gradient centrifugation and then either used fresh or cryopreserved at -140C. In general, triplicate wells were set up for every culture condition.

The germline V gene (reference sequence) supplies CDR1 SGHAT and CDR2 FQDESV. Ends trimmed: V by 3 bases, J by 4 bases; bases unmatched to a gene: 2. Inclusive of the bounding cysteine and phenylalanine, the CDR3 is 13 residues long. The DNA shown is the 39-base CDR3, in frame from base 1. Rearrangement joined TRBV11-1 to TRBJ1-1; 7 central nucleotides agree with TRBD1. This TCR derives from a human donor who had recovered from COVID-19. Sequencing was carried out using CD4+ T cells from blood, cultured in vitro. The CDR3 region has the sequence CASSFRGSTEAFF. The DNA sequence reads TGTGCCAGCAGCTTCAGGGGGAGCACTGAAGCTTTCTTT.